This is a list of T cell receptor beta chains from one sample in a study of cytomegalovirus exposure and HLA in healthy donors. Method: immunoSEQ multiplex PCR; TCRdb's copy keeps in-frame clones and lacks some. The sample yields 150,000 or so clones, 86% seen once. Sequenced material: PBMCs. Source of these receptors: a man aged 18 to 30 in good health and CMV-seropositive. Each CDR3 is given with its conserved first and last residue. Each record gives: V gene, J gene, D gene, clone size, CDR3 length, CDR3 protein, CDR3 DNA. D genes are given only for firm matches. Some rows mark clone size as missing; the rest say once, few, many or name a class of expanded clone.

TRBV6-4	TRBJ2-1	TRBD2	-	15	CAGGNGLAGVREQFF	TGTGCCGGGGGGAACGGACTAGCGGGAGTACGAGAGCAGTTCTTC
TRBV5-4	TRBJ1-2	-	-	13	CASSLGGINGYTF	TGTGCCAGCAGCTTGGGCGGGATCAATGGCTACACCTTC
TRBV10-2	TRBJ2-3	TRBD2	-	13	CASRVAGVDTQYF	TGCGCCAGCAGGGTAGCGGGAGTAGATACGCAGTATTTT
TRBV5-5	TRBJ1-5	-	few	14	CAPARGKSNQPQHF	TGTGCCCCCGCCCGCGGTAAGAGTAATCAGCCCCAGCATTTT
TRBV5-1	TRBJ1-5	-	-	15	CASSLEGSVNQPQHF	TGCGCCAGCAGCTTGGAAGGCAGCGTTAATCAGCCCCAGCATTTT
TRBV27	TRBJ1-6	TRBD1	once	13	CASTGQGASPLHF	TGTGCCAGCACCGGACAGGGGGCTTCACCCCTCCACTTT
TRBV4-3	TRBJ2-3	TRBD2	-	16	CASSQGSGGISDTQYF	TGCGCCAGCAGCCAAGGGTCGGGAGGAATTTCAGATACGCAGTATTTT
TRBV28	TRBJ1-5	-	few	12	CASTAGNQPQHF	TGTGCCAGCACCGCAGGGAATCAGCCCCAGCATTTT
TRBV6-5	TRBJ2-1	-	-	14	CASSYERLNNEQFF	TGTGCCAGCAGTTACGAGCGCTTGAACAATGAGCAGTTCTTC
TRBV4-1	TRBJ1-3	-	-	15	CASSQDTGDGNTIYF	TGCGCCAGCAGCCAAGATACGGGTGACGGAAACACCATATATTTT
TRBV4-3	TRBJ1-1	TRBD1	-	15	CASSFDRGGYREAFF	TGCGCCAGCAGCTTTGACAGGGGTGGTTACCGGGAAGCTTTCTTT
TRBV2	TRBJ1-1	TRBD1	-	16	CASRPGQGGMNTEAFF	TGTGCCAGCCGTCCGGGACAGGGAGGAATGAACACTGAAGCTTTCTTT
TRBV25-1	TRBJ2-5	TRBD2	-	16	CASGTSGNGLRETQYF	TGTGCCAGCGGGACTAGCGGGAATGGATTGCGAGAGACCCAGTACTTC
TRBV23-1	TRBJ1-1	TRBD1	-	11	CASRQGNEAFF	TGCGCCAGCAGACAGGGGAATGAAGCTTTCTTT
TRBV9	TRBJ1-6	-	-	16	CASSVDGQPARGPLHF	TGTGCCAGCAGCGTAGACGGACAGCCCGCTCGAGGACCCCTCCACTTT
TRBV19	TRBJ2-1	TRBD1	-	15	CASSDRGMRDNEQFF	TGTGCCAGTAGCGACAGGGGCATGAGGGACAATGAGCAGTTCTTC
TRBV6-4	TRBJ2-7	TRBD2	-	14	CASRVRTSPYEQYF	TGTGCCAGCAGGGTCCGGACTAGCCCCTACGAGCAGTACTTC
TRBV18	TRBJ2-7	TRBD1	-	15	CASSPQQGDEYEQYF	TGTGCCAGCTCACCTCAACAGGGGGACGAATACGAGCAGTACTTC
TRBV5-4	TRBJ2-7	TRBD2	-	15	CASSLKLAGPYEQYF	TGTGCCAGCAGCTTGAAACTAGCGGGCCCCTACGAGCAGTACTTC
TRBV5-6	TRBJ2-7	-	-	18	CASSLESAGAGRSYEQYF	TGTGCCAGCAGCTTGGAGTCCGCGGGGGCAGGGCGGTCCTACGAGCAGTACTTC
TRBV6-6	TRBJ2-6	-	-	13	CASSYEVLLVLTF	TGTGCCAGCAGTTACGAGGTGTTGCTCGTCCTGACTTTC
TRBV9	TRBJ1-2	TRBD1	-	14	CASSATQGANGYTF	TGTGCCAGCAGCGCTACACAGGGGGCGAATGGCTACACCTTC
TRBV29-1	TRBJ2-5	TRBD1	-	13	CSVDDRGTQTQYF	TGCAGCGTTGACGACAGGGGAACCCAGACCCAGTACTTC
TRBV28	TRBJ1-1	-	-	16	CASSSTMGALMTEAFF	TGTGCCAGCAGTTCGACAATGGGTGCCTTGATGACTGAAGCTTTCTTT
TRBV7-2	TRBJ2-1	TRBD2	-	15	CASSQGGSSYNEQFF	TGTGCCAGCAGCCAAGGCGGGAGTTCCTACAATGAGCAGTTCTTC
TRBV14	TRBJ1-1	-	-	14	CASSQVRGNTEAFF	TGTGCCAGCAGCCAAGTTAGGGGGAACACTGAAGCTTTCTTT
TRBV30	TRBJ1-1	TRBD1	few	12	CAWREGATEAFF	TGTGCCTGGAGGGAGGGGGCCACTGAAGCTTTCTTT
TRBV5-6	TRBJ1-5	TRBD1	-	15	CASTLTGGLNQPQHF	TGTGCCAGCACCTTAACAGGGGGCCTTAATCAGCCCCAGCATTTT
TRBV6-5	TRBJ2-7	-	-	14	CASRGSGYSYEQYF	TGTGCCAGCAGGGGTAGCGGCTACTCCTACGAGCAGTACTTC
TRBV27	TRBJ1-1	-	once	15	CASSLSTGFGTEAFF	TGTGCCAGCAGTTTATCGACCGGGTTCGGCACTGAAGCTTTCTTT
TRBV27	TRBJ1-1	-	-	15	CASSLSMRDRTEAFF	TGTGCCAGCAGTTTATCGATGAGGGATAGGACTGAAGCTTTCTTT